This T cell receptor (beta chain) was captured by sequencing in a study of graft-versus-host responses after intestinal transplantation. The study, taken as a whole, reports: Circulating GvH clones peaking coincided with falling HvG clones soon after transplant.

This clone was seen once. Its matching antigen is unknown. Clones were read by immunoSEQ multiplex PCR, and TCRdb kept only the in-frame ones, dropping some. The data show under 150,000 clones, approximately 90% seen once. The material was unstimulated CD4+ T cells sorted from spleen or lymph node cells, obtained before intestinal transplant. The clonotype comes from a human donor who received an intestinal transplant.

This chain's CDR3 is CASSRTPVNYNEQFF. In DNA form, the CDR3 reads TGTGCCAGCAGTCGTACCCCAGTGAACTACAATGAGCAGTTCTTC. V is TRBV9 and J is TRBJ2-1; the D is unclear. Germline V gives CDR1 SGDLS, CDR2 YYNGEE. The V end lost 5 bases, the J end lost 3 bases, and 15 bases lay between the germline ends. There are 15 residues in the CDR3.